Below, 15 T cell receptor beta chains from the same sample are listed, as sequenced in a study of blood T cell repertoires in COVID-19. Clones were sequenced by immunoSEQ multiplex PCR, and TCRdb holds only the in-frame ones, with some missing. The table lists a few hundred thousand clones, around 87% of them singletons. Sequencing used peripheral blood. Receptors were obtained from a woman aged 50 to 60 who had recovered from COVID-19.

The chain joins TRBV5-1 to TRBJ2-7; 12 bases align to TRBD1. Germline V gives CDR1 SGHRS, CDR2 YFSETQ. J lost 5 bases, V lost 2 bases, and 5 bases had no gene match. CDR3 size: 15 residues. DNA of the CDR3: TGCGCCAGCAGCTTTCCGGGACAGGGGGCGAACGAGCAGTACTTC. This encodes CASSFPGQGANEQYF.

The chain combines TRBV5-6 with TRBJ2-5, with TRBD2 matching over 9 bases. The CDR3 consists of 15 residues. Germline V gene data show CDR1 as SGHDT and CDR2 as YYEEEE. V shed 0 bases and J 5 bases; nucleotides not matched to a gene: 5. CDR3 bases: TGTGCCAGCAGCTTGGAACTAGCGGGTAGGGAGACCCAGTACTTC. It encodes CASSLELAGRETQYF.

This chain connects TRBV3-1 (or the pseudogene TRBV3-2) to TRBJ2-7; weak D call: TRBD1 (5 bases). The germline V and J ends were trimmed by 0 bases and 0 bases, with 15 bases remaining between them. From germline, CDR1 is LGHDT and CDR2 YNNKEL (reference sequence). The CDR3 is 17 amino acids. CDR3 protein: CASSQEQVTSGSYEQYF. CDR3 nucleotides: TGTGCCAGCAGCCAAGAACAGGTCACCTCCGGCTCCTACGAGCAGTACTTC.

The chain links TRBV7-2 to TRBJ1-2; TRBD1 matches at 12 bases. The CDR3 spans 17 residues. Germline CDR1 is SGHTA and CDR2 is FQGNSA. The ends lost 1 base at V and 4 bases at J; junction bases unmatched: 7. This CDR3 is CASSLGGGQGAAYGYTF. The CDR3 region has the DNA TGTGCCAGCAGCTTAGGAGGGGGACAGGGGGCTGCCTATGGCTACACCTTC. Together with reference TRBV7-2 and TRBJ1-2, the CDR3 gives the full variable domain: GAGVSQSPSNKVTEKGKDVELRCDPISGHTALYWYRQSLGQGLEFLIYFQGNSAPDKSGLPSDRFSAERTGGSVSTLTIQRTQQEDSAVYLCASSLGGGQGAAYGYTFGSGTRLTVV.

The chain joins TRBV30 to TRBJ1-2; D is possibly TRBD1 (6 bases). The CDR3 consists of 12 residues. Deletions cut 4 bases from V and 8 bases from J, with 14 bases between. CDR1 is GTSNPN, CDR2 SVGIG, per germline (reference sequence). CDR3 bases: TGTGCCTGGACCCCCGGGGGGCAAGGCTACACCTTC. Translating gives CAWTPGGQGYTF.

The chain joins TRBV5-1 to TRBJ1-2, with TRBD1 matching 8 bases. Germline values: CDR1 SGHRS, CDR2 YFSETQ. The junction had 10 bases not matched to a gene; V was cut back by 4 bases and J by 8 bases. The CDR3 has 14 amino acids. The CDR3 nucleotides read TGCGCCAGCAGCCAACGGACAGGGTCTGACGGCTACACCTTC. Translating it yields CASSQRTGSDGYTF. Complete variable domain (other parts from reference TRBV5-1 and TRBJ1-2): KAGVTQTPRYLIKTRGQQVTLSCSPISGHRSVSWYQQTPGQGLQFLFEYFSETQRNKGNFPGRFSGRQFSNSRSEMNVSTLELGDSALYLCASSQRTGSDGYTFGSGTRLTVV.

The V gene is TRBV7-2, the J gene TRBJ1-4, with 9 positions matching TRBD1. Germline V CDR1 and CDR2: SGHTA, FQGNSA. The CDR3 contains 17 residues. The J segment lost 7 bases and the V segment lost 2 bases, leaving 11 bases of the junction unmatched. The CDR3 bases are TGTGCCAGCAGCTTAACAGGGGGCGCAGGAGGGGGTGAAAAACTGTTTTTT. Its protein product is CASSLTGGAGGGEKLFF.

The chain links TRBV15 to TRBJ1-5; no clear D gene. Trimming took off 10 bases at V and 2 bases at J, with 12 bases between the two ends. Germline loops: CDR1 LNHNV, CDR2 YYDKDF (reference sequence). The CDR3 spans 13 residues. CDR3 nucleotides: TGTGCCAGCTCACTTTCTGGCAATCAGCCCCAGCATTTT. Translation: CASSLSGNQPQHF. The full variable domain, its missing parts supplied by reference TRBV15 and TRBJ1-5, is DAMVIQNPRYQVTQFGKPVTLSCSQTLNHNVMYWYQQKSSQAPKLLFHYYDKDFNNEADTPDNFQSRRPNTSFCFLDIRSPGLGDTAMYLCASSLSGNQPQHFGDGTRLSIL.

This chain connects TRBV21-1 to TRBJ1-4; the table's TRBD1 call for D was not verified on the DNA. TRBV21-1 counts as a pseudogene. The CDR3 is 16 residues long. The DNA of the CDR3 is TGTGCCAGCAGCCTCCCCAAGACAGGCAGGAATGAAAAACTGTTTTTT. Amino acids: CASSLPKTGRNEKLFF.

A remark on this clone: Within the sample, other DNA sequences also encode this same CDR3. The chain combines TRBV4-1 with TRBJ2-5, with TRBD1 matching over 7 bases. CDR1 is MGHRA, CDR2 YSYEKL, per germline. The CDR3 runs to 14 residues. V gave up 6 bases and J gave up 2 bases; unmatched junction bases: 6. CDR3 sequence: CASSSRQGQETQYF. The CDR3, as DNA: TGCGCCAGCAGTTCCCGACAGGGTCAAGAGACCCAGTACTTC.

The chain links TRBV19 to TRBJ1-2; 8 nucleotides agree with TRBD1. Trimming took 7 bases from V and 4 from J; bases not matched to a gene: 8. The germline V gene has CDR1 LNHDA and CDR2 SQIVND (reference sequence). The CDR3 is made up of 14 amino acids. CDR3 sequence: CASTPGQATYGYTF. The CDR3 bases are TGTGCCAGTACCCCGGGACAGGCGACCTATGGCTACACCTTC.

This chain links TRBV6-2 or TRBV6-3 with TRBJ2-1; D unclear. CDR3 length: 14 residues. V shed 2 bases and J shed 0 bases, with 5 bases lying between them. Germline CDR1 is MNHEY and CDR2 is SVGEGT. CDR3 DNA: TGTGCCAGCAGTTACACAAGCTCCTACAATGAGCAGTTCTTC. Amino acid sequence: CASSYTSSYNEQFF.

J is TRBJ1-1 and V is TRBV27; weak D call: TRBD1 (5 bases). With 5 bases removed from V and 4 bases from J, the gap between germline ends came to 14 bases. Germline V gives CDR1 MNHEY, CDR2 SMNVEV (reference sequence). CDR3 length: 14 amino acids. This CDR3 reads CASSVPGTSTEAFF. CDR3 nucleotides: TGTGCCAGCAGTGTACCCGGGACTAGCACTGAAGCTTTCTTT.

This clone occurred a few times. The rearrangement uses TRBV13 and TRBJ2-2, with D perhaps matching TRBD2 (6 bases). Germline V gene lookup returns CDR1 PRHDT and CDR2 FYEKMQ (reference sequence). CDR3 size: 16 residues. Trimming stripped 2 bases from V and 0 bases from J, with 10 bases between. The CDR3, as DNA: TGTGCCAGCAGCTTATATGTAGCGGCGAACACCGGGGAGCTGTTTTTT. This translates into CASSLYVAANTGELFF. Using reference TRBV13 and TRBJ2-2 for the parts outside the CDR3, the full variable domain is AAGVIQSPRHLIKEKRETATLKCYPIPRHDTVYWYQQGPGQDPQFLISFYEKMQSDKGSIPDRFSAQQFSDYHSELNMSSLELGDSALYFCASSLYVAANTGELFFGEGSRLTVL.

This chain connects TRBV10-3 to TRBJ2-5; possibly TRBD1 for D (5 bases). Germline assignment: CDR1 ENHRY and CDR2 SYGVKD. This CDR3 is 12 amino acids long. The V gene lost 6 bases and the J gene lost 2 bases, with 7 bases spanning the gap. The CDR3 DNA reads as TGTGCCATCAGGGACATTCAAGAGACCCAGTACTTC. Translating it yields CAIRDIQETQYF.